This TCR beta chain came from a study of metastatic and nonmetastatic thyroid tumors (dated by TCRdb to the early 2020s). About the investigation overall: The researchers compared repertoires between peripheral blood samples and tumor or nodule tissue samples from patients with malignant or benign thyroid disease.

No patient had received any treatment before thyroid surgery. Patient clinical samples collected from the early 2010s to the late 2010s were retrospectively analysed using T-cell receptor beta sequencing. This clone has a handful of counts. Its antigen remains unidentified. A read error may produce the germline difference seen at one junction end. From its cysteine to its phenylalanine, the CDR3 spans 11 amino acids. Only the CDR3 portion is preserved as DNA: 33 bases, with reading frame beginning at the first base. CDR1 and CDR2, per the germline V gene, are SNHLY and FYNNEI. Study-level results and caveats: In both blood and tumor samples, TCR beta diversity was reported to be significantly higher in malignant tumors than in benign nodules.

The library was produced with PCR. TCRdb shows the sequencer as Illumina HiSeq 4000. The TCR beta-chain CDR3 region of each patient was profiled by high-throughput sequencing. For the original study's pipeline: Drawing on CDR3 differences between clinicopathological groups, the researchers built a classifier meant to tell apart patients with distant-metastatic papillary thyroid cancer. The Shannon index was used to measure repertoire diversity, and the Morisita-Horn index was used to measure how similar tumor and blood repertoires were. The public reads were reprocessed in TCRdb via fastp at Q25 and MiXCR, keeping in-frame beta chains. For this entry, the V and J calls and clone size follow TCRdb and not the study's own pipeline. Counted in this sample were about 93,000 clones; about 12% of them appeared once. The ten largest clones add up to 11% of the sample.

This receptor was obtained from a female donor with papillary thyroid cancer or a benign thyroid nodule (not recorded which). Some clones in this sample may be carry-over from other donors' samples. The chain is made from TRBV2 and TRBJ2-1, and TRBD2 aligns with 13 junction nucleotides. Sequenced material: blood. The base sequence is TGTGCCAGCAGCCAACTAGCGGGAGGGCCTTTC. The encoded protein is CASSQLAGGPF.